What follows are 17 T cell receptor beta chains derived from one specimen sequenced in a study of blood T cell repertoires in COVID-19. The table came from immunoSEQ multiplex PCR; TCRdb's copy has only in-frame clones and leaves some out. The sample has a few hundred thousand clones; roughly four fifths are singletons. Material for sequencing was PBMCs or T cells enriched from blood (not recorded which). These TCRs come from a man in his forties who had recovered from COVID-19.

The chain links TRBV5-4 to TRBJ1-1; TRBD1 matches at 10 bases. The CDR3 covers 14 residues. V shed 5 bases, J shed 6 bases, and the junction held 7 bases outside the gene matches. The germline gives CDR1 SGHNT, CDR2 YYREEE (reference sequence). The CDR3 region has the DNA TGTGCCAGCAGAAGGGACAGGGGAATCGCTGAAGCTTTCTTT. It encodes CASRRDRGIAEAFF.

The rearrangement joins TRBV5-1 to TRBJ1-2; D is possibly TRBD1 (5 bases). V lost 0 bases and J 8 bases, leaving 17 bases between the germline ends. This CDR3 spans 15 amino acids. Germline V gene lookup returns CDR1 SGHRS and CDR2 YFSETQ. The CDR3 protein is CASSLDAGPAGGYTF. As DNA, the CDR3 is TGCGCCAGCAGCTTGGATGCGGGGCCAGCAGGCGGCTACACCTTC.

This clone was seen just once. The genes are TRBV7-9 and TRBJ2-3; 14 bases line up with TRBD2. Germline V gene lookup returns CDR1 SEHNR and CDR2 FQNEAQ (reference sequence). This CDR3 is 17 amino acids long. V was pared by 1 base and J by 4 bases, with 4 bases of the junction left unmatched. The CDR3 region has the DNA TGTGCCAGCAGCTTAGGGGGACTAGCGGGAGTTTCAGATACGCAGTATTTT. Protein sequence: CASSLGGLAGVSDTQYF.

This sequence joins TRBV19 and TRBJ2-7; D is possibly TRBD1 (6 bases). CDR3 length: 17 amino acids. V was trimmed by 1 base and J by 4 bases, leaving 20 bases between them. Per germline, CDR1 LNHDA and CDR2 SQIVND (reference sequence). The CDR3 loop is CASSIGSGRRQAYEQYF. The CDR3 region has the DNA TGTGCCAGTAGTATAGGTTCGGGAAGGAGACAGGCATACGAGCAGTACTTC.

This clone is a singleton in its sample. CDR3 sequence: CASSLSSSGGGEQYF. The DNA for the CDR3 is TGTGCCAGCAGCCTAAGTAGTAGCGGGGGGGGAGAGCAGTACTTC. The rearrangement joins TRBV5-4 to TRBJ2-7, with 11 bases fitting TRBD2. The CDR3 contains 15 residues. CDR1 is SGHNT, CDR2 YYREEE, per germline (reference sequence). J was trimmed by 7 bases and V by 4 bases; bases with no gene match: 10.

The chain couples TRBV4-1 to TRBJ2-3; D is unresolved. Trimming took 4 bases from V and 6 from J, leaving 17 bases between them. The CDR3 covers 15 residues. Germline CDR1 and CDR2: MGHRA and YSYEKL. The DNA for the CDR3 is TGCGCCAGCAGCCTAACAAACCCCCTTATGGATACGCAGTATTTT. Translated: CASSLTNPLMDTQYF.

This clone was recorded a few times. The V call is TRBV19, the J call TRBJ2-3, with 7 bases aligning to TRBD2. The CDR3 sequence is 15 residues long. Trimming at V came to 5 bases and at J to 3 bases, leaving 8 bases not matched to a gene. Germline loops: CDR1 LNHDA, CDR2 SQIVND (reference sequence). The CDR3 region is CASSPFREVTDTQYF. The DNA for the CDR3 is TGTGCCAGTAGTCCCTTTCGGGAGGTGACAGATACGCAGTATTTT.

The V gene is TRBV5-4, the J gene TRBJ2-2, with D perhaps matching TRBD2 (5 bases). Germline loops: CDR1 SGHNT, CDR2 YYREEE (reference sequence). V lost 1 base and J 1 base, leaving 8 bases between the germline ends. This CDR3 is 15 amino acids long. In DNA, the CDR3 is TGTGCCAGCAGCTTGACTAGAGAGAACACCGGGGAGCTGTTTTTT. It specifies CASSLTRENTGELFF.

A few counts support this clone. The genes are TRBV24-1 and TRBJ2-5, with 10 bases that match TRBD2. The CDR3 runs 16 residues. Germline V gives CDR1 KGHDR, CDR2 SFDVKD. Unmatched junction bases numbered 5, after V lost 2 bases and J lost 3 bases. In DNA form, the CDR3 reads TGTGCCACCAGTGATTATAGCGGGAGGAACAAAGAGACCCAGTACTTC. It is translated as CATSDYSGRNKETQYF.

This clone was observed once. V is TRBV2 and J is TRBJ1-4; D not resolved. V was cut by 5 bases and J by 3 bases, with 10 bases left in between. The CDR3 is 14 amino acids. Germline loops: CDR1 SNHLY, CDR2 FYNNEI. In DNA, the CDR3 is TGTGCCAGCAGTATTGGGCTTTCTAATGAAAAACTGTTTTTT. It encodes CASSIGLSNEKLFF.

The V and J genes are TRBV29-1 and TRBJ2-5; D is unclear. V dropped 1 base and J dropped 7 bases, with 13 bases sitting between them. This CDR3 contains 13 residues. Germline V gives CDR1 SQVTM, CDR2 ANQGSEA. The CDR3 nucleotides are TGCAGCGTTGAAGTTATGAGCGCCGGGACCCAGTACTTC. Translating gives CSVEVMSAGTQYF.

J is TRBJ1-5 and V is TRBV2; 9 bases line up with TRBD1. The CDR3 is 16 amino acids. J lost 4 bases, V lost 6 bases, and 10 bases had no gene match. CDR1 and CDR2 (germline): SNHLY, FYNNEI. The CDR3 loop is CASRTPTGGGNQPQHF. The CDR3, as DNA: TGTGCCAGCAGAACCCCGACAGGGGGAGGGAATCAGCCCCAGCATTTT.

The chain links TRBV3-1 (or the pseudogene TRBV3-2) to TRBJ1-1; D is unresolved. Germline V gives CDR1 LGHDT, CDR2 YNNKEL (reference sequence). With 5 bases removed from V and 8 bases from J, the gap between germline ends came to 12 bases. This CDR3 contains 12 residues. CDR3 in amino acids: CASSDHQREAFF. Here the CDR3 DNA reads TGTGCCAGCAGCGACCACCAGCGAGAAGCTTTCTTT.

The chain combines TRBV10-3 with TRBJ2-7, with D maybe TRBD1 (6 bases). Germline assignment: CDR1 ENHRY and CDR2 SYGVKD. The CDR3 loop spans 14 amino acids. Trimming removed 5 bases at V and 3 bases at J, with 14 bases between. CDR3 loop: CAISPGTTSYEQYF. For the CDR3, the DNA is TGTGCCATCAGTCCCGGGACAACGAGCTACGAGCAGTACTTC.

The chain has TRBV15 and TRBJ1-1; D might be TRBD1 (5 bases). This CDR3 region has 15 residues. Germline values: CDR1 LNHNV, CDR2 YYDKDF (reference sequence). V was clipped by 3 bases and J by 1 base, with 12 bases between them. CDR3 sequence reads: CATSRAGLGNTEAFF. Written as DNA, the CDR3 is TGTGCCACCAGCAGGGCAGGGTTAGGGAACACTGAAGCTTTCTTT.

The CDR3 loop is CASSELGGDLRGSYNEQFF. The CDR3 DNA sequence: TGTGCCAGCAGTGAACTCGGCGGGGACTTGAGAGGGTCCTACAATGAGCAGTTCTTC. The rearrangement uses TRBV6-1 and TRBJ2-1; possibly TRBD2 for D (6 bases). This CDR3 region has 19 residues. Deletions cut 2 bases from V and 1 base from J, with 21 bases between. Germline V gene sequence: CDR1 MNHNS, CDR2 SASEGT.

The chain joins TRBV4-2 to TRBJ2-3; 10 bases map to TRBD2. Looked up from germline, CDR1 is LGHNA and CDR2 is YNFKEQ. The CDR3 runs 14 residues. Trimming removed 1 base from V and 13 bases from J; junction bases left unmatched: 8. The CDR3 nucleotides are TGTGCCAGCAGCCAAGTAGCGGGAGGCCCCGTTGAGTATTTT. Its protein product is CASSQVAGGPVEYF.